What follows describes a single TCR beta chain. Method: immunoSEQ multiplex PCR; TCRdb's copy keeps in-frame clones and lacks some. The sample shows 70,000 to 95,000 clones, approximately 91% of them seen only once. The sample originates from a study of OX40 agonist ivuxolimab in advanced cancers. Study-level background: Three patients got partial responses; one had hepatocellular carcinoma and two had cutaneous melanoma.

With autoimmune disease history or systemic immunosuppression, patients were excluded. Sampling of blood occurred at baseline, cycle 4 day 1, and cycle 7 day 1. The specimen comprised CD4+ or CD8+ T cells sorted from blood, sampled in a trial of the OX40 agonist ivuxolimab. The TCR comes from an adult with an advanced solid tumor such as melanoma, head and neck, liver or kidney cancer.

CDR3 sequence: CASSLVGGLATGELFF. The CDR3 DNA sequence: TGTGCCAGCAGCTTAGTCGGAGGACTCGCCACCGGGGAGCTGTTTTTT. The rearrangement links TRBV7-2 to TRBJ2-2; possibly TRBD2 for D (5 bases). CDR3 size: 16 residues. Germline CDR1 is SGHTA and CDR2 is FQGNSA. V lost 1 base, J lost 4 bases, and 13 bases lay in between.